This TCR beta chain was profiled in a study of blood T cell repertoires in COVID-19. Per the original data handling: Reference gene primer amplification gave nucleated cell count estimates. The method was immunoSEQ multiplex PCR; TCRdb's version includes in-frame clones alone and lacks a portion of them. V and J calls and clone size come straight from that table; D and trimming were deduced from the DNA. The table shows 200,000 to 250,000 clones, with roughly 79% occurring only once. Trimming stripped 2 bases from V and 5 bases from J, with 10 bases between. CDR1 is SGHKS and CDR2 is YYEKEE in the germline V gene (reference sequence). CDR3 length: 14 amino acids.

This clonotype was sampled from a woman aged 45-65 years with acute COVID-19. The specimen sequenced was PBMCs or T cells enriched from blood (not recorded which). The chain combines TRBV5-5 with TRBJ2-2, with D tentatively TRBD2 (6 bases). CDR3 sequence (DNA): TGTGCCAGCAGCTTCTACGGGGGTACCGGGGAGCTGTTTTTT. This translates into CASSFYGGTGELFF.